These T cell receptor beta chains were read from a single sample in a study of monozygotic twins with inflammatory bowel disease. Reprocessing the 5' RACE reads, TCRdb reports a single entry for every CDR3 protein and omits DNA. This sample's table has some 150,000 distinct CDR3 sequences. The material sequenced was blood. The receptors come from a human donor with ulcerative colitis or Crohn's disease, or a healthy co-twin of an affected twin (not recorded which). CDR3s include the opening cysteine and the closing phenylalanine or tryptophan.

V	J	CDR3
TRBV20-1	TRBJ2-1	CSASSVNEQFF
TRBV19	TRBJ2-2	CATTGLAGGGTGELFF
TRBV11-2	TRBJ2-3	CASSRSGTSGGEITDTQYF
TRBV5-1	TRBJ1-1	CASRSQGSLNTEAFF
TRBV18	TRBJ2-1	CASSPPFGTSGVGYNEQFF
TRBV5-1	TRBJ2-7	CASSAGGPGQPGDEQYF
TRBV5-4	TRBJ1-1	CASSLPTGGGYTEAFF
TRBV4-3	TRBJ2-1	CASSPGLAGGFYNEQFF
TRBV18	TRBJ2-4	CASSPFTSALAKNIQYF
TRBV7-9	TRBJ2-7	CASSATGGIYEQYF
TRBV20-1	TRBJ1-1	CSALDRGRGNTEAFF
TRBV3-1	TRBJ2-2	CASSSRGLAGGNTGELFF
TRBV6-6	TRBJ1-2	CASSTYRVDGYTF
TRBV12-3/TRBV12-4	TRBJ1-2	CASSSSLLGTGGEKGYTF
TRBV12-3/TRBV12-4	TRBJ2-2	CASSLGPGTGELFF
TRBV29-1	TRBJ1-2	CSVEDSDREVLGYTF
TRBV3-1	TRBJ2-7	CASSQDFNEEQYF
TRBV7-9	TRBJ1-1	CAGSHTQNTEAFF
TRBV14	TRBJ2-5	CASSQDWQRGETQYF
TRBV18	TRBJ2-7	CASSLKAEQYF
TRBV18	TRBJ2-3	CASSPLGGGALGTQYF
TRBV29-1	TRBJ1-1	CSVVQGGGTEAFF
TRBV5-5	TRBJ2-1	CASIPGGGVLYNEQFF
TRBV12-3/TRBV12-4	TRBJ1-1	CASTYRQSGNTEAFF
TRBV5-1	TRBJ2-3	CASSPFSSTDTQYF
TRBV15	TRBJ2-7	CATSRDVAAAEQYF
TRBV5-5	TRBJ2-4	CASSFGQGGNIQYF
TRBV5-1	TRBJ1-1	CASSSLGGEAFF
TRBV6-5	TRBJ2-1	CASSQNRYNEQFF
TRBV5-1	TRBJ2-7	CASSLGRSGPEQYF
TRBV5-6	TRBJ2-7	CASSLEGRLSYEQYF
TRBV11-3	TRBJ2-1	CASSSRQGAGVYNEQFF
TRBV5-1	TRBJ1-1	CASSWKVGSTEAFF
TRBV5-1	TRBJ1-1	CASSRLPQGSGTEAFF
TRBV27	TRBJ1-5	CASNQQGTNQPQHF
TRBV6-2/TRBV6-3	TRBJ2-5	CASSAPRETQYF